This T cell receptor (beta chain) was identified during a study of naive and memory T cell subsets. This clonotype was observed a few times. The antigen remains undetermined. Study results and limitations: The power law exponent of TCR abundance differed between naive and memory cells.

The CDR3 has 14 amino acids. Germline V gene data show CDR1 as MNHEY and CDR2 as SMNVEV (reference sequence). Deletions cut 3 bases from V and 6 bases from J, with 15 bases between. The beta constant-region primer was an equimolar mix of two oligonucleotides covering TRBC1 and TRBC2. Ligated cDNA was amplified by four rounds of PCR with nested alpha and beta constant-region primers and SP2. A single record per CDR3 protein comes from TCRdb applying MiXCR to the UMI-ligation and nested PCR reads. The table records thousands of distinct CDR3 sequences, 28% of them present only once. Sequencing was performed on CD8+ TEMRA cells from blood. Documented subset: effector memory re-expressing CD45RA, CD45RA+ CD27-. The J gene is TRBJ2-7, the V gene TRBV27; the D is unclear. The receptor was derived from a human donor in good health. The CDR3 is CASSFVRSSGEQYF. CDR3 coding DNA: TGTGCCAGCAGTTTCGTCAGGTCCTCGGGCGAGCAGTACTTC.